This T cell receptor (beta chain) originates from a study of metastatic and nonmetastatic thyroid tumors. Study summary: The comparison covered peripheral blood and tumor or nodule tissue in malignant and benign thyroid patients.

The V gene's germline CDR1 is SGHAT and CDR2 FQNNGV. This CDR3 contains 12 residues. Trimming took off 5 bases at V and 3 bases at J, with 8 bases between the two ends. Concerning this clone: Its antigen is unidentified.

Overall study results and limits: According to reports, the diversity of TCR beta was significantly higher in malignant thyroid tumors than in benign nodules, and this held in both blood and tumor samples.

There were no patients who had received any treatment before thyroid surgery. Source study methods: Researchers built a distant-metastasis classifier for papillary thyroid cancer that drew on CDR3 differences across clinicopathological groups. Via MiXCR, TCRdb re-called the PCR reads. The V and J calls reflect TCRdb's pipeline rather than the authors' work. There are about 7,000 clones in the sample; about two fifths occur only once, and 40% lies in the top ten. The material sequenced was tumor tissue. V usage is TRBV11-2 and J usage is TRBJ2-7; D perhaps matches TRBD1 (5 bases). The clonotype originates from a female donor with papillary thyroid cancer or a benign thyroid nodule (not recorded which). Some clones in this sample may be carry-over from other donors' samples. Written as DNA, the CDR3 is TGTGCCAGCAGCCAGGGCAGCTACGAGCAGTACTTC. Its protein is CASSQGSYEQYF.